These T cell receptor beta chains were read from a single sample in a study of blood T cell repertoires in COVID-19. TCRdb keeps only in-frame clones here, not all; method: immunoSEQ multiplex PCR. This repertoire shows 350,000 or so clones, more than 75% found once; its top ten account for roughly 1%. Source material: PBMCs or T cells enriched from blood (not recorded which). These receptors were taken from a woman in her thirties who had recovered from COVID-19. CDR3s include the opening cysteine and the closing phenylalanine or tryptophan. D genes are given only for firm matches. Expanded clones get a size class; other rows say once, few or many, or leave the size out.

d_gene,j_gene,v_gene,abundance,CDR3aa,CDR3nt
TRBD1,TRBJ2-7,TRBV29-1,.,CSVVRGPYYEQYF,TGCAGCGTTGTCAGGGGGCCCTACTACGAGCAGTACTTC
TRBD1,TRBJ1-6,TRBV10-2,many,CASTDGQGSNSPLHF,TGCGCCAGCACGGACGGACAGGGGTCAAATTCACCCCTCCACTTT
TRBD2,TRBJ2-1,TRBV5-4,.,CASSRELAGGHNEQFF,TGTGCCAGCAGCCGGGAACTAGCGGGGGGCCACAATGAGCAGTTCTTC
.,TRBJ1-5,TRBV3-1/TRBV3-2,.,CASSQAPAGVGSNQPQHF,TGTGCCAGCAGCCAAGCTCCTGCGGGGGTTGGAAGCAATCAGCCCCAGCATTTT
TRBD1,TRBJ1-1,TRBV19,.,CASTTTGVEDEAFF,TGTGCCAGTACTACGACAGGGGTGGAGGATGAAGCTTTCTTT
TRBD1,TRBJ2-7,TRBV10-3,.,CAISEVKGARNEQYF,TGTGCCATCAGTGAGGTTAAGGGGGCGCGCAACGAGCAGTACTTC
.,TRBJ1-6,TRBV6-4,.,CLAGSSYNSPLHF,TGTCTGGCGGGTAGCTCCTATAATTCACCCCTCCACTTT
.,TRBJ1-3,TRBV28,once,CASSLSRGNTIYF,TGTGCCAGCAGTTTAAGCAGGGGAAACACCATATATTTT
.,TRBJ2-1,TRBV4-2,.,CASSQVKQGRGYNEQFF,TGTGCCAGCAGCCAAGTTAAACAGGGACGGGGCTACAATGAGCAGTTCTTC
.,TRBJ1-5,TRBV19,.,CASSAFLGEVGGNQPQHF,TGTGCCAGTAGTGCCTTCCTTGGGGAAGTCGGGGGGAATCAGCCCCAGCATTTT
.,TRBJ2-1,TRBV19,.,CASSNYVDNEQFF,TGTGCCAGTAGTAACTACGTCGACAATGAGCAGTTCTTC
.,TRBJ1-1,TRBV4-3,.,CASNNLTDRNTEAFF,TGCGCCAGCAACAATCTCACGGACAGGAACACTGAAGCTTTCTTT
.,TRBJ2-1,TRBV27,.,CASSATGREQFF,TGTGCCAGCAGCGCTACAGGGCGTGAGCAGTTCTTC
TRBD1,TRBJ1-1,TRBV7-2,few,CASTLTGGMNTEAFF,TGTGCCAGCACCCTCACAGGGGGAATGAACACTGAAGCTTTCTTT
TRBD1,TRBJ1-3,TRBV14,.,CASSLRQGASRGNTIYF,TGTGCCAGCAGCCTCAGACAGGGGGCTTCAAGGGGAAACACCATATATTTT
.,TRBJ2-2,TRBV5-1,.,CASSPIQGQNTGELFF,TGCGCCAGCAGCCCCATACAAGGACAGAACACCGGGGAGCTGTTTTTT
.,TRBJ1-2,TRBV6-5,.,CASRRVLNDGYTF,TGTGCCAGCAGGCGGGTCCTGAACGATGGCTACACCTTC
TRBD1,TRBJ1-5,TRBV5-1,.,CASSRQGSTSNQPQHF,TGCGCCAGCAGCCGACAGGGTTCAACTAGCAATCAGCCCCAGCATTTT
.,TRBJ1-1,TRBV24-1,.,CATSAGADTEAFF,TGTGCCACCAGTGCAGGGGCGGACACTGAAGCTTTCTTT
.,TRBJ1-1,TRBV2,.,CASSGLGEDTEAFF,TGTGCCAGCAGTGGCTTGGGTGAGGACACTGAAGCTTTCTTT
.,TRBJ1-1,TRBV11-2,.,CASSSRGITEAFF,TGTGCCAGCAGCTCCCGAGGGATTACTGAAGCTTTCTTT